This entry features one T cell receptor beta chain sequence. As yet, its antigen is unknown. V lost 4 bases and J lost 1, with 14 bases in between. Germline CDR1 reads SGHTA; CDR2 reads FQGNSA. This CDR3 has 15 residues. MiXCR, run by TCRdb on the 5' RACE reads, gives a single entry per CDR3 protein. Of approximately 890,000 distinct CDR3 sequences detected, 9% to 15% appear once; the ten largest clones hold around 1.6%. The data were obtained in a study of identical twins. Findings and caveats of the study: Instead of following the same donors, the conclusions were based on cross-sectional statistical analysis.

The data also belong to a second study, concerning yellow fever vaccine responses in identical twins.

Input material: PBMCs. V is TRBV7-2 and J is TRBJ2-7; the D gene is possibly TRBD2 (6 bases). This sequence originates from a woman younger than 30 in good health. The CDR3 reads CASSSSGLSSYEQYF. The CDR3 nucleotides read TGTGCCAGCAGCTCCAGCGGGTTAAGTTCCTACGAGCAGTACTTC.